The 25 T cell receptor beta chains presented below share a single source sample, sequenced in a study of cytomegalovirus exposure and HLA in healthy donors. Primers for the PCR totalled 60 Vbeta and 13 Jbeta. Profiling relied on immunoSEQ multiplex PCR, and the TCRdb table lists in-frame clones only, not all of them. The repertoire table contains around 100,000 clones. The sequencing input was PBMCs. The receptors originated from a woman in her twenties or thirties in good health and CMV-seronegative.

V is TRBV5-5 and J is TRBJ1-2; D is uncertain. The CDR3 is 11 residues long. The V and J ends lost 0 bases and 7 bases respectively, with 4 bases between them. Germline V lookup: CDR1 SGHKS, CDR2 YYEKEE (reference sequence). CDR3: CASSLDLGYTF. In DNA, the CDR3 is TGTGCCAGCAGCTTGGATCTTGGCTACACCTTC.

The chain carries TRBV7-9 and TRBJ1-6, with TRBD1 matching over 8 bases. The CDR3 runs 16 residues. CDR1 and CDR2 (germline): SEHNR, FQNEAQ (reference sequence). V shed 5 bases and J 4 bases; nucleotides not matched to a gene: 7. The CDR3 nucleotides are TGTGCCAGCAGCAGCGGACAGGGCGGGTATAATTCACCCCTCCACTTT. It is translated as CASSSGQGGYNSPLHF.

This chain uses TRBV7-9 with TRBJ1-2; 8 bases are a match to TRBD1. There are 16 residues in the CDR3. Trimming at V came to 0 bases and at J to 1 base, leaving 4 bases not matched to a gene. CDR1 SEHNR and CDR2 FQNEAQ come from the germline V gene (reference sequence). The CDR3 loop reads CASSLATGGDNYGYTF. As DNA, the CDR3 is TGTGCCAGCAGCTTAGCCACAGGGGGTGATAACTATGGCTACACCTTC.

The CDR3: CASSDRLAGGPITYEQYF. The CDR3 DNA is TGTGCCAGCAGCGACAGACTAGCGGGAGGGCCCATTACCTACGAGCAGTACTTC. The chain carries TRBV7-8 and TRBJ2-7; TRBD2 aligns across 14 bases. CDR1 and CDR2 from the germline V gene are SGHVS and FQNEAQ. Unmatched junction bases numbered 11, after V lost 5 bases and J lost 2 bases. The CDR3 runs to 18 residues.

The rearrangement uses TRBV13 and TRBJ2-5; 7 bases are a match to TRBD1. CDR3 size: 15 residues. Unmatched junction bases numbered 14, after V lost 2 bases and J lost 11 bases. Germline assignment: CDR1 PRHDT and CDR2 FYEKMQ (reference sequence). CDR3 DNA: TGTGCCAGCAGCTTACGCGGCAGGGGGATAAGGGAGCAGTACTTC. This encodes CASSLRGRGIREQYF.

The chain uses TRBV23-1 and TRBJ1-4; D ambiguous. TRBV23-1 has ORF status, its function being uncertain. This CDR3 comprises 10 residues. V was shortened by 9 bases and J by 14 bases, with 13 bases between the two germline ends. CDR3 sequence (DNA): TGCGCCAGTTCGGTTCGGTCCCTGTTTTTT. It is translated as CASSVRSLFF.

The chain is built from TRBV27 and TRBJ2-1, with D possibly TRBD1 on 6 matching bases. The CDR3 totals 12 residues. Germline V gene lookup returns CDR1 MNHEY and CDR2 SMNVEV (reference sequence). V shed 8 bases and J shed 4 bases, with 9 bases lying between them. The CDR3 DNA sequence: TGTGCCAGCGGAACAGGGTACAATGAGCAGTTCTTC. It encodes CASGTGYNEQFF.

J is TRBJ1-2 and V is TRBV20-1; D uncertain. There are 10 residues in the CDR3. V gave up 7 bases and J gave up 3 bases, with 6 bases separating them. Germline assignment: CDR1 DFQATT and CDR2 SNEGSKA (reference sequence). The CDR3 spells CSGQDYGYTF. CDR3 bases: TGCAGTGGGCAGGACTATGGCTACACCTTC.

The chain employs TRBV28 and TRBJ1-1; D is ambiguous. The CDR3 runs 14 residues. Trimming shortened V by 2 bases and J by 4 bases, and 11 bases separated the two germline ends. In germline, CDR1 is MDHEN, CDR2 SYDVKM. The CDR3 loop is CASSLRVKVTEAFF. CDR3 nucleotides: TGTGCCAGCAGTTTACGGGTTAAGGTCACTGAAGCTTTCTTT.

V usage is TRBV2 and J usage is TRBJ1-6; D unclear. V was trimmed by 6 bases and J by 8 bases, leaving 14 bases between them. Germline lookup yields CDR1 SNHLY and CDR2 FYNNEI. CDR3 length equals 14 residues. The CDR3 protein is CASSQIDTYSPLHF. CDR3 bases: TGTGCCAGCAGCCAAATCGACACCTATTCACCCCTCCACTTT.

This chain joins TRBV5-4 and TRBJ2-5; D is uncertain. The last part of the DNA fits TRBJ2-7 better; the J call may be wrong. CDR1 and CDR2 (germline): SGHNT, YYREEE (reference sequence). The CDR3 consists of 16 residues. CDR3 DNA: TGTGCCAGCAGCTTGGGTGGTCCCCCCCTCTCCTACGAGCAGTACTTC. This encodes CASSLGGPPLSYEQYF.

The rearrangement joins TRBV19 to TRBJ1-4; no clear D. V dropped 0 bases and J dropped 5 bases, with 10 bases sitting between them. The CDR3 contains 15 residues. The germline V gene has CDR1 LNHDA and CDR2 SQIVND (reference sequence). The CDR3 loop reads CASSIDGGGNEKLFF. Here the CDR3 DNA reads TGTGCCAGTAGTATAGATGGCGGTGGGAATGAAAAACTGTTTTTT.

V usage is TRBV19 and J usage is TRBJ2-2; 7 bases are shared with TRBD1. The junction had 5 bases not matched to a gene; V was cut back by 4 bases and J by 0 bases. The CDR3 loop spans 16 amino acids. CDR1 LNHDA and CDR2 SQIVND come from the germline V gene (reference sequence). The CDR3 DNA sequence: TGTGCCAGTAGTACGCCCGGGACAGCGAACACCGGGGAGCTGTTTTTT. Amino acid sequence: CASSTPGTANTGELFF.

The chain has TRBV4-1 and TRBJ2-1, with 10 bases aligning to TRBD2. The CDR3 length is 17 residues. Germline V gene lookup returns CDR1 MGHRA and CDR2 YSYEKL. Germline trimming cut 6 bases from V and 5 bases from J; bases unmatched to any gene: 13. CDR3 residues: CASRRMGSSGRHNEQFF. The CDR3 DNA follows: TGCGCCAGCAGACGTATGGGATCTAGCGGGAGACACAATGAGCAGTTCTTC.

The CDR3, as DNA: TGTGCCACCAGAGGAGTTGTAGGGGCCGGGGAGCTGTTTTTT. It yields the protein CATRGVVGAGELFF. This chain links TRBV15 with TRBJ2-2; possibly TRBD1 for D (5 bases). This CDR3 has 14 residues. Per the germline V gene, CDR1 is LNHNV and CDR2 is YYDKDF (reference sequence). V lost 6 bases and J lost 6, with 14 bases in between.

The chain employs TRBV21-1 and TRBJ1-6. TRBV21-1 is a pseudogene. This CDR3 spans 13 amino acids. CDR3 region: CASEGRTNSPLHF. The CDR3 DNA follows: TGTGCCAGCGAGGGCAGAACCAATTCACCCCTCCACTTT.

This chain uses TRBV27 with TRBJ1-5; D gene ambiguous. Germline V lookup: CDR1 MNHEY, CDR2 SMNVEV (reference sequence). The V end lost 6 bases, the J end lost 1 base, and 16 bases lay between the germline ends. This CDR3 comprises 16 residues. The CDR3 spells CASSPLTGLSNQPQHF. In DNA form, the CDR3 reads TGTGCCAGCAGCCCCCTTACGGGTCTGAGCAATCAGCCCCAGCATTTT.

The chain joins TRBV25-1 to TRBJ2-1; maybe TRBD2 (6 bases). Trimming took off 6 bases at V and 4 bases at J, with 7 bases between the two ends. Germline-derived CDR1 and CDR2 are MGHDK and SYGVNS. The CDR3 is 12 amino acids. As DNA, the CDR3 is TGTGCCAGCAGCGGGAGTTACAATGAGCAGTTCTTC. This gives the protein CASSGSYNEQFF. The full variable domain, with the rest looked up from reference TRBV25-1 and TRBJ2-1, is EADIYQTPRYLVIGTGKKITLECSQTMGHDKMYWYQQDPGMELHLIHYSYGVNSTEKGDLSSESTVSRIRTEHFPLTLESARPSHTSQYLCASSGSYNEQFFGPGTRLTVL.

This chain links TRBV7-3 with TRBJ1-1, with TRBD1 matching 8 bases. With V trimmed by 4 bases and J by 10 bases, 11 bases remained unmatched. CDR3 length: 14 residues. Per germline, CDR1 SGHTA and CDR2 FQGTGA. CDR3 coding DNA: TGTGCCAGCAGCTCTAGACAGGGGAGGACGGCAGCTTTCTTT. Translation: CASSSRQGRTAAFF.

CDR3 amino acids: CASTSEGGQPQHF. In nucleotides, the CDR3 is TGTGCCAGCACCTCGGAAGGGGGCCAGCCCCAGCATTTT. V and J are TRBV7-9 and TRBJ1-5, with 7 bases identical to TRBD1. Germline V CDR1 and CDR2: SEHNR, FQNEAQ (reference sequence). V gave up 7 bases and J gave up 7 bases; unmatched junction bases: 7. This CDR3 is built from 13 residues.

The chain joins TRBV5-1 to TRBJ2-1, with 9 bases identical to TRBD1. In germline, CDR1 is SGHRS, CDR2 YFSETQ. There are 14 residues in the CDR3. J gave up 7 bases and V 2 bases, and 4 bases lay outside the gene matches. CDR3 in DNA: TGCGCCAGCAGCTTTCAGACAGGGGGGAATGAGCAGTTCTTC. This translates into CASSFQTGGNEQFF.

The CDR3 bases are TGTGCCAGCAGCCCCAGAACCCAGTCTCCCTACGAGCAGTACTTC. It codes for CASSPRTQSPYEQYF. The chain recombines TRBV7-9 with TRBJ2-7, with D unclear. The CDR3 is 15 amino acids. V was cut by 5 bases and J by 2 bases, with 16 bases left in between. CDR1 is SEHNR, CDR2 FQNEAQ, per germline (reference sequence).

The chain recombines TRBV6-1 with TRBJ2-1; tentative D call: TRBD2 (5 bases). The CDR3 spans 15 residues. The V and J ends lost 4 bases and 9 bases respectively, with 19 bases between them. The germline V gene encodes CDR1 MNHNS and CDR2 SASEGT. CDR3 region: CASSVIVRAGSEQFF. DNA of the CDR3: TGTGCCAGCAGTGTGATAGTGCGGGCTGGTAGTGAGCAGTTCTTC.

The chain links TRBV9 to TRBJ2-1; 7 positions agree with TRBD2. Losses at the gene ends were 0 bases for V and 2 bases for J; bases not matched to a gene: 2. CDR3 length equals 15 residues. Looked up from germline, CDR1 is SGDLS and CDR2 is YYNGEE. DNA for the CDR3: TGTGCCAGCAGCGTAGACGGGGGGACCTACAATGAGCAGTTCTTC. Translated, it gives CASSVDGGTYNEQFF.

Details on this clone: The junction does not match germline at one end; this may be a read error. This chain joins TRBV14 and TRBJ2-7; D is possibly TRBD2 (6 bases). Germline V CDR1 and CDR2: SGHDN, FVKESK. The CDR3 is made up of 12 amino acids. CDR3 sequence: CASSQDWGLLHF. The CDR3 DNA follows: TGTGCCAGCAGCCAAGATTGGGGACTGCTCCACTTC.